The source of this T cell receptor (beta chain) is a study of T cells in Graves' hyperthyroidism and ophthalmopathy. Study-level points and caveats: Onset of ophthalmopathy came a median around 6.2 months after the model predicted it.

The definition of stable Graves' hyperthyroidism was no ophthalmopathy progression within 18 months. Patients were excluded because of uncontrolled infection, other autoimmune disease, pregnancy or lactation. The PBMCs had their origin in less than 13 ml of fresh peripheral blood. Per the germline V gene, CDR1 is MNHEY and CDR2 is SMNVEV (reference sequence). Trimming cost V 8 bases and J 5 bases; bases outside gene matches: 8. CDR3 size: 13 residues. This clonotype was counted many times. Its antigen remains unknown. What was amplified from RNA transcripts were TCR beta CDR3 regions. Carried out on the TCR CDR3, a first-round RT-PCR used the HTBI primer set. MiXCR was run by TCRdb on the multiplex PCR reads, yielding one entry per CDR3 protein. The data hold a few hundred thousand distinct CDR3 sequences, with around 21% observed a single time.

V is TRBV27 and J is TRBJ1-2; TRBD1 matches 7 bases. The TCR was taken from a man aged 18 to 30 with Graves' hyperthyroidism. The sequencing sample was made of blood. This CDR3 reads CASGMTGTYGYTF. In DNA form, the CDR3 reads TGTGCCAGCGGAATGACAGGGACATATGGCTACACCTTC.